These T cell receptor beta chains were read from a single sample in a study of CD8 T cells in ankylosing spondylitis. MiXCR, run by TCRdb on the 5' RACE reads, gives a single entry per CDR3 protein. The table has roughly 30,000 distinct CDR3 sequences, roughly 33% seen once. The sequenced material came from synovial fluid, either unsorted or a sorted T cell fraction (not recorded which). These receptors came from a male donor with ankylosing spondylitis. The CDR3 runs from the conserved cysteine through the conserved F or W. D genes are given only for firm matches.

cdr3_aa	v_call	j_call	d_call	cdr3_length
CASSWGIHTQYF	TRBV6-2/TRBV6-3	TRBJ2-3	-	12
CASSQDATLKDGYTF	TRBV4-2	TRBJ1-2	-	15
CSARDGGGQETQYF	TRBV20-1	TRBJ2-5	-	14
CASSPFRGQASETQYF	TRBV12-3/TRBV12-4	TRBJ2-5	TRBD1	16
CASSPRSLTEQYF	TRBV13	TRBJ2-7	-	13
CASSSPARRSNEQSF	TRBV25-1	TRBJ2-1	-	15
CASSLGPGGSSYEQYF	TRBV11-2	TRBJ2-7	-	16
CASSAATGGFYGYTF	TRBV27	TRBJ1-2	TRBD1	15
CASSQWDTGAGYTF	TRBV16	TRBJ1-2	TRBD1	14
CATSRDRGRQVGNRGAVFF	TRBV15	TRBJ2-2	-	19
CASSLEPDTQYF	TRBV5-6	TRBJ2-3	-	12
CASSLARDTHNEQFF	TRBV11-2	TRBJ2-1	-	15
CASSLDRLQETQYF	TRBV7-9	TRBJ2-5	-	14
CASQWGNTEAFF	TRBV7-9	TRBJ1-1	-	12
CATSEGQTGDYTFTF	TRBV24-1	TRBJ1-2	TRBD1	15
CASSHWTGKPSYNEQFF	TRBV12-3/TRBV12-4	TRBJ2-1	TRBD1	17
CASNPLADTSTDTQYF	TRBV9	TRBJ2-3	-	16
CASSQSEGATDTQYF	TRBV6-2/TRBV6-3	TRBJ2-3	-	15
CSVGGGEDGEQYF	TRBV29-1	TRBJ2-7	-	13
CASSQDLYTRRGYTF	TRBV4-1	TRBJ1-2	-	15